The present T cell receptor (beta chain) was sequenced within a study of response to subunit inactivated influenza vaccine. The study's findings and limits: Authors suggested seasonal influenza vaccinations each recruit few new T cells.

The CDR3 totals 15 residues. The V gene lost 0 bases and the J gene lost 0 bases, with 7 bases spanning the gap. Germline-derived CDR1 and CDR2 are SGDLS and YYNGEE. Remarks on this clonotype: What it binds is not known.

MiXCR was run by TCRdb on the RT-PCR reads, yielding one entry per CDR3 protein. The sample has more than 550,000 distinct CDR3 sequences, over 9% seen once. This same sample was also part of a study on T cells expressing NK-cell markers. That study adds: The authors made TCR beta cDNA libraries by 5'RACE template switching. This switching added a universal primer site and UMIs. Nothing established the HCMV specificity of expanded NKG2C+ T cell clones.

The gene calls are TRBV9 and TRBJ1-3; D remains unclear. The source was PBMCs from blood, collected on the day of vaccination. The source is a man aged 50 or older who received an inactivated influenza vaccine. The CDR3 sequence: CASSVGQNSGNTIYF. The CDR3 nucleotides read TGTGCCAGCAGCGTAGGCCAGAACTCTGGAAACACCATATATTTT.